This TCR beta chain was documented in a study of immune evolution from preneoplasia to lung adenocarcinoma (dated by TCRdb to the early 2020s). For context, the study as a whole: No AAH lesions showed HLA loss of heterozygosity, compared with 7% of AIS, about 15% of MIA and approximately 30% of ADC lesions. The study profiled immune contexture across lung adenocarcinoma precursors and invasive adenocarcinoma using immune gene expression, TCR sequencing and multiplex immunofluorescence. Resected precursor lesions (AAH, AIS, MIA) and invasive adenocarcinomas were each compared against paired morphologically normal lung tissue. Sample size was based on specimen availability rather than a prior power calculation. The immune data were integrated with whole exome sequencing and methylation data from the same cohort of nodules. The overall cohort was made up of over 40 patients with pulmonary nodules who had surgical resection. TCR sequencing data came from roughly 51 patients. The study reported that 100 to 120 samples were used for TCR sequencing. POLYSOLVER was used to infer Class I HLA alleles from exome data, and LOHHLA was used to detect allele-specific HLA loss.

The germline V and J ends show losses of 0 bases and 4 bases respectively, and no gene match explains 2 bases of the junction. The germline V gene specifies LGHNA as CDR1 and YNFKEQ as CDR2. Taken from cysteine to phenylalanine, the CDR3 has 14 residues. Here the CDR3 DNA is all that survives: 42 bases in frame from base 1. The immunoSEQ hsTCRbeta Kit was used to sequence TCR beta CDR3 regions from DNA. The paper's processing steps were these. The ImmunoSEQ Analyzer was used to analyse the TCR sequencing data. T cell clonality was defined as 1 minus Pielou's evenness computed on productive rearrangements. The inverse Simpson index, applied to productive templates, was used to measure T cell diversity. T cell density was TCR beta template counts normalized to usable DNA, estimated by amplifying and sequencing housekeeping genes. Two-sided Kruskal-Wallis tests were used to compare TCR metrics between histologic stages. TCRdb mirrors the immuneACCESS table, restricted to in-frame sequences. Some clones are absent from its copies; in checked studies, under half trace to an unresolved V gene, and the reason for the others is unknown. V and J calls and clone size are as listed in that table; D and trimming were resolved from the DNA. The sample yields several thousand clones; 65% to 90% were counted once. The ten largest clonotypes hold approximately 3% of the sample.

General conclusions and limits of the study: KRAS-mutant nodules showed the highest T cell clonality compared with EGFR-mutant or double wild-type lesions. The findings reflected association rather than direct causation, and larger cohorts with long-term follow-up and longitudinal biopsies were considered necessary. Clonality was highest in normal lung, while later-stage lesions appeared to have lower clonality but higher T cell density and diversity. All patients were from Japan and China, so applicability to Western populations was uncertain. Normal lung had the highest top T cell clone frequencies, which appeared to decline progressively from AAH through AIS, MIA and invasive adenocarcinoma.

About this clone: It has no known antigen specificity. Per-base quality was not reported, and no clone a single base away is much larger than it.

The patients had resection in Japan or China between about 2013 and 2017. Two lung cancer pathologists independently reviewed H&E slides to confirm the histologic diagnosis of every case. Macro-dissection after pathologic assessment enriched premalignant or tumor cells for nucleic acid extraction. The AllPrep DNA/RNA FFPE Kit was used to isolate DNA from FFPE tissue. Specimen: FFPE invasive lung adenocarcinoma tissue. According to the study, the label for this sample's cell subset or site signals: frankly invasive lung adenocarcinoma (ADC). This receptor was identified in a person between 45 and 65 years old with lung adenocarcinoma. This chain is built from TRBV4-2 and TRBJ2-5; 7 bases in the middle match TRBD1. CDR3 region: CASSQDYRGETQYF. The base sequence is TGTGCCAGCAGCCAAGACTACAGGGGAGAGACCCAGTACTTC.